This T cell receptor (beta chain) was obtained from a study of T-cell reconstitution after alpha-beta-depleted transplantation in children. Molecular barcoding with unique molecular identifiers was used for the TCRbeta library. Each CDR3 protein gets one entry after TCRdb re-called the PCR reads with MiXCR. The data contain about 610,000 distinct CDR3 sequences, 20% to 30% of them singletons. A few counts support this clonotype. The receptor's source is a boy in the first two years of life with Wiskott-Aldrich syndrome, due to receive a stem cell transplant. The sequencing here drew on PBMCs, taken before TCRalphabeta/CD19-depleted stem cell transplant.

For the CDR3, the DNA is TGCAGCGTTGAATGGGCTCCGGGGGAGACCCAGTACTTC. Translated: CSVEWAPGETQYF. The gene calls are TRBV29-1 and TRBJ2-5; TRBD2 might be the D (5 bases). Germline CDR1 and CDR2: SQVTM and ANQGSEA. This CDR3 region has 13 residues. V was clipped by 2 bases and J by 5 bases, with 12 bases between them.